This T cell receptor (beta chain) stems from a study of T-cell reconstitution after alpha-beta-depleted transplantation in children. Study results and limitations: Elevated TCRbeta diversity at day 60 was traced, in some patients, to surviving recipient T cells and thymic progenitors. Two months or so post-transplant, alpha-beta T cells reportedly derived from several hundred expanded graft clones. The main origin of T-cell counts and diversity one year after transplant was newly produced T cells.

Germline V CDR1 and CDR2: SEHNR, FQNEAQ (reference sequence). Trimming took 5 bases from V and 6 from J, leaving 8 bases between them. The CDR3 has 12 amino acids. Unique molecular identifiers were built into the TCRbeta library. TCRdb redid the calling of the PCR reads with MiXCR, one entry per CDR3 protein. The sample has approximately 230,000 distinct CDR3 sequences, roughly a quarter seen once. Remarks on this clonotype: The antigen is undetermined.

The chain has TRBV7-9 and TRBJ2-1; the D is unclear. Sample: PBMCs, mostly from graft donor cells, taken 360 days after TCRalphabeta/CD19-depleted stem cell transplant. The receptor was isolated from a female patient between 2 and 15 years old who had a stem cell transplant for congenital amegakaryocytic thrombocytopenia, so the T cells may come from the graft donor. The CDR3 sequence is CASSPGINEQFF. CDR3 in DNA: TGTGCCAGCAGCCCCGGTATCAATGAGCAGTTCTTC.